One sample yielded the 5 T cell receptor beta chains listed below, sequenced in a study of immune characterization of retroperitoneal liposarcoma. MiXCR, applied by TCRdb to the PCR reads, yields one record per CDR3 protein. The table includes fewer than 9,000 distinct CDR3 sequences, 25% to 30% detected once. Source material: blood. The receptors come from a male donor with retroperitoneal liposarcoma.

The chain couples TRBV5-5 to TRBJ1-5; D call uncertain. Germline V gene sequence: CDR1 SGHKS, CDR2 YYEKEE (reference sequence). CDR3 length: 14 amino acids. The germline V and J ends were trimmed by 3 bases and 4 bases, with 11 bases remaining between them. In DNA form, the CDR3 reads TGTGCCAGCAGCTCCCTAGATAGAAATCAGCCCCAGCATTTT. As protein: CASSSLDRNQPQHF.

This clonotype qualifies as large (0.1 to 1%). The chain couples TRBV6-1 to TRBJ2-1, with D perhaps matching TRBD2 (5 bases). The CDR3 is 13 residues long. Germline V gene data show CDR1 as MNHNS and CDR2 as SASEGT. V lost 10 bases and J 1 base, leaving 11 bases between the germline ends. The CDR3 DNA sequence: TGTGCCACCCAAGGGAGTTCCTACAATGAGCAGTTCTTC. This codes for CATQGSSYNEQFF.

The CDR3 sequence is CASRPPQAPYGYTF. CDR3 bases: TGTGCCAGCAGACCTCCCCAGGCACCCTATGGCTACACCTTC. The chain links TRBV6-5 to TRBJ1-2, with D uncertain. Germline assignment: CDR1 MNHEY and CDR2 SVGAGI. Trimming removed 6 bases from V and 4 bases from J, with 15 bases in between. The length of the CDR3 is 14 residues.

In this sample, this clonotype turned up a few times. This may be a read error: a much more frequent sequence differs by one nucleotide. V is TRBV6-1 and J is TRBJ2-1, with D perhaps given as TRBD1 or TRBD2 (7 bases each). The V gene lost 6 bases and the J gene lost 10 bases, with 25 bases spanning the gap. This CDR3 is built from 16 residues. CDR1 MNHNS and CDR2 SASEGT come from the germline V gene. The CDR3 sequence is CASSHPPDREGYEQFF. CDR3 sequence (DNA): TGTGCCAGCAGCCACCCCCCCGACAGGGAGGGATACGAGCAGTTCTTC.

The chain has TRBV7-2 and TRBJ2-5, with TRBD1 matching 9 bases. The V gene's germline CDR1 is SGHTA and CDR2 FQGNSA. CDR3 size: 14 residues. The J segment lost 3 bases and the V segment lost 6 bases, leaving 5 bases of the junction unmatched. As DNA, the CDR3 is TGTGCCAGCAGTCCTACAGGGGGCAAAGAGACCCAGTACTTC. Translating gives CASSPTGGKETQYF.